A selection of T cell receptor beta chains follows, all from one sample in a study of control samples from healthy donors and cancer patients. Profiling relied on immunoSEQ multiplex PCR, and the TCRdb table lists in-frame clones only, not all of them. The sample has over 75,000 clones, about nine tenths seen once. Material: blood. The receptor source for this set is a man aged 25 to 40 in good health. CDR3s include the opening cysteine and the closing phenylalanine or tryptophan. Fields, in order: V gene, D gene, clone size, J gene, CDR3 DNA, CDR3 protein. A D gene is named only where the DNA matches it firmly. Rows may omit the clone size; those that give it use once, few, many or a size class.

TRBV4-2	TRBD2	-	TRBJ2-3	TGTGCCAGCAGCCAAGCCCCTAGCGGGAGCACGACAGATACGCAGTATTTT	CASSQAPSGSTTDTQYF
TRBV5-1	-	-	TRBJ1-2	TGCGCCAGCAGCCAGACGGGGCCTAACTATGGCTACACCTTC	CASSQTGPNYGYTF
TRBV29-1	TRBD1	few	TRBJ2-7	TGCAGCGTTCCCGGGACAGGGCGATACGAGCAGTACTTC	CSVPGTGRYEQYF
TRBV24-1	-	-	TRBJ1-4	TGTGCCACCAGTGATTCACGGGACTCGAATGAAAAACTGTTTTTT	CATSDSRDSNEKLFF
TRBV9	TRBD2	-	TRBJ2-5	TGTGCCAGCAGCGTGGGCGGGGGGGCTGGAGAGACCCAGTACTTC	CASSVGGGAGETQYF
TRBV5-4	TRBD1	-	TRBJ2-3	TGTGCCAGCAGCCTACCGACAGGGGAAGCAGATACGCAGTATTTT	CASSLPTGEADTQYF
TRBV4-3	-	-	TRBJ2-5	TGCGCCAGCAGCCAAGATCTCTTCAGGGTCCTACGTACCCAGTACTTC	CASSQDLFRVLRTQYF
TRBV7-6	TRBD1	-	TRBJ2-3	TGTGCCAGCAGCCCTCGGGGACAGCCATCAACAGATACGCAGTATTTT	CASSPRGQPSTDTQYF
TRBV27	TRBD2	-	TRBJ2-7	TGTGCCAGCAGTCCGAACGTGGCGGGGGGCGAGCAGTACTTC	CASSPNVAGGEQYF
TRBV2	-	few	TRBJ1-2	TGTGCCAGCAGTTCAACGGGCAGGGCGAACTATGGCTACACCTTC	CASSSTGRANYGYTF
TRBV6-5	TRBD1	-	TRBJ1-2	TGTGCCAGCAGTTTCTTTACCGGGACAGGGATCTATGGCTACACCTTC	CASSFFTGTGIYGYTF
TRBV2	-	-	TRBJ2-7	TGTGCCAGCAACCCCGTTTTCGGTAAAGGAGGGGATTGGTACGAGCAGTACTTC	CASNPVFGKGGDWYEQYF
TRBV10-3	-	-	TRBJ1-2	TGTGCCATCAGTGACGGGTATGGCTACACCTTC	CAISDGYGYTF
TRBV11-2	TRBD1	once	TRBJ2-6	TGTGCCAGCAGCGGGCGGACAGGGGCGCTCGGGGCCAACGTCCTGACTTTC	CASSGRTGALGANVLTF
TRBV28	-	-	TRBJ2-1	TGTGCCAGCAGATCGACAGTTACCTCCTACAATGAGCAGTTCTTC	CASRSTVTSYNEQFF
TRBV28	-	once	TRBJ2-4	TGTGCCAGCAGTTCCCCCTTTAACCAGGGAATTCAGTACTTC	CASSSPFNQGIQYF
TRBV5-4	TRBD2	-	TRBJ2-5	TGTGCCAGCAGCTTGGTCCGGTCTAGCGGGGGAGAGACCCAGTACTTC	CASSLVRSSGGETQYF
TRBV7-2	TRBD2	once	TRBJ2-7	TGTGCCAGCAGCTTAGCACCTAGCGGGGCCTACGAGCAGTACTTC	CASSLAPSGAYEQYF
TRBV5-4	-	once	TRBJ2-4	TGTGCCAGCAGCTCAACGACAGAAACTGGAAACATTCAGTACTTC	CASSSTTETGNIQYF
TRBV6-2/TRBV6-3	TRBD2	-	TRBJ2-7	TGTGCCAGCAGTAGCGTAGCGGGGGCATACGAGCAGTACTTC	CASSSVAGAYEQYF
TRBV7-9	-	-	TRBJ1-3	TGTGCCAGCAGCTTAGTTCCCCGGATTTCTGGAAACACCATATATTTT	CASSLVPRISGNTIYF
TRBV11-2	-	-	TRBJ2-3	TGTGCCAGCAGCCCCCACCGCCGAACGCAGTATTTT	CASSPHRRTQYF
TRBV18	-	-	TRBJ2-7	TGTGCCAGCTCACCACCAGGGGTCTACGAGCAGTACTTC	CASSPPGVYEQYF
TRBV28	-	-	TRBJ1-1	TGTGCCAGCAGTTTAAGGGGCACTGAAGCTTTCTTT	CASSLRGTEAFF
TRBV6-1	-	-	TRBJ1-3	TGTGCCAGCAGTGAAGGAGGAAACACCATATATTTT	CASSEGGNTIYF
TRBV5-6	-	once	TRBJ2-7	TGTGCCAGCAGCTTCGGTCGGCTCGAGGGGCAGTACTTC	CASSFGRLEGQYF
TRBV11-2	-	-	TRBJ2-2	TGTGCCAGCAGCTTAGAGAACACCGGGGAGCTGTTTTTT	CASSLENTGELFF
TRBV12-3/TRBV12-4	TRBD1	few	TRBJ1-6	TGTGCCAGCAGTTTTGGACAGGGGAGGGCCCTCCACTTT	CASSFGQGRALHF
TRBV19	TRBD1	few	TRBJ1-2	TGTGCCAGTAGTCCACAGGGGTTCTATGGCTACACCTTC	CASSPQGFYGYTF